The T cell receptor beta chain under discussion was sequenced for a study of regulatory T cells in long-lasting Graves disease. Findings and limits, study-wide: It was in persistent disease that TRBV28, TRBJ1-2 and TRBJ2-5 were favored.

Specified time point: newly diagnosed GD, antithyroid drugs for less than 3 months. Following extraction of RNA from PBMCs, that RNA was used to make the TCR library. Building the TCR beta libraries relied on iRepertoire HTBI primers, and CDR3 regions underwent Arm-PCR. In TCRdb, the multiplex PCR reads were re-called with MiXCR into one record per CDR3 protein. The table shows approximately 560,000 distinct CDR3 sequences, with about 16% occurring only once. Losses at the gene ends were 8 bases for V and 6 bases for J; bases not matched to a gene: 12. Germline-derived CDR1 and CDR2 are MNHNS and SASEGT. CDR3 size: 15 residues. This clonotype was seen many times. The antigen remains unidentified. These data are also associated with another study on T cells in Graves' hyperthyroidism and ophthalmopathy. That paper notes: When ophthalmopathy did not progress within 18 months, Graves' hyperthyroidism was considered stable. From stable hyperthyroidism, ophthalmopathy was separated by a 13 V-J model. A median 6.5 months before onset, the model predicted ophthalmopathy.

The sequencing here drew on peripheral blood mononuclear cells (PBMCs), taken at new diagnosis, from a patient treated with antithyroid drugs. V and J are TRBV6-1 and TRBJ2-2; TRBD1 aligns across 7 bases. The receptor was derived from a man younger than 35 with Graves disease. CDR3 DNA: TGTGCCAGCCGCCCCGACAGGGCTTATGCCGGGGAGCTGTTTTTT. Amino acids: CASRPDRAYAGELFF.